This paragraph reports one TCR beta chain. The record originates from a study of blood T cell repertoires in COVID-19. The overall study: Researchers got acute and convalescent COVID-19 samples from the United States, Italy and Spain. From T cells, B-cell-depleted T cells, or PBMCs came the material, which was cDNA or gDNA.

Original methodology: How many nucleated cells were present was estimated from reference gene primer amplification. Profiling relied on immunoSEQ multiplex PCR, and the TCRdb table lists in-frame clones only, not all of them. V and J calls and clone size are as listed in that table; D and trimming were resolved from the DNA. The sample has approximately 150,000 clones, about nine tenths seen once. Germline-derived CDR1 and CDR2 are SGHNT and YENEEA. This CDR3 is built from 15 residues. V lost 4 bases and J lost 5, with 15 bases in between. The clonotype originates from an older woman with active or convalescent COVID-19. What was sequenced was peripheral blood. This chain links TRBV11-3 with TRBJ2-1; a weak D match, TRBD2 (7 bases). The DNA for the CDR3 is TGTGCCAGCAGCTCGGGGCGGGGGCGACACAATGAGCAGTTCTTC. Amino acids: CASSSGRGRHNEQFF.